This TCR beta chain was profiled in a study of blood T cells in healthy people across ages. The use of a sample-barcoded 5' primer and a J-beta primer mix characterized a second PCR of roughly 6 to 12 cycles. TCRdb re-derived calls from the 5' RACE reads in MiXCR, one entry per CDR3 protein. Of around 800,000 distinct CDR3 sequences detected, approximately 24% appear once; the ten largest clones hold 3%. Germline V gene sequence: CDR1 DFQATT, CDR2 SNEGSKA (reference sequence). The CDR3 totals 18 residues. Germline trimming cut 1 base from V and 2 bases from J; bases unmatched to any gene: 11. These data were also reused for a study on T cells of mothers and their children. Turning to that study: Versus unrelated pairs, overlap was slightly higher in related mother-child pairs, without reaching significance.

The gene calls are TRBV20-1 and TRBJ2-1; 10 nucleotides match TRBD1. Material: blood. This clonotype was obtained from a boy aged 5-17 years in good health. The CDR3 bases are TGCAGTGCTAGAGGTGAACCCGGGACAGGGGTCCCCTACAATGAGCAGTTCTTC. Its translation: CSARGEPGTGVPYNEQFF.